This TCR beta chain appears in the sequencing data of a study of T cells after yellow fever vaccination. Findings of the study overall: Any FACS-sorted repertoire could hold abundant clonotypes that contaminate it from the bulk population. It was a small share of clonotypes that appeared in both CD4 and CD8 compartments. The secondary T-cell response peaked on day 5, not day 15, but was weaker. Reappearing after the booster were most of the clones from primary vaccination (about 96% CD4, approximately 86% CD8).

Germline assignment: CDR1 LGHNA and CDR2 YSLEER. The CDR3 runs to 20 residues. Trimming took 1 base from V and 2 from J, leaving 25 bases between them. For this clonotype: Antigen: not known.

TCRdb used MiXCR to reprocess the 5' RACE reads, holding one entry per CDR3 protein. The data show around 500,000 distinct CDR3 sequences, with roughly 22% seen just once and about a sixth held by the top ten. Sequenced material: PBMCs, taken 21 days after the first yellow fever vaccination. This receptor was taken from a man between 18 and 29 years old who received the YFV17D yellow fever vaccine. The chain couples TRBV4-3 to TRBJ2-3; D may be TRBD1 or TRBD2 (5 bases each). The CDR3 spells CASSQGASGRLRGVTDTQYF. DNA for the CDR3: TGCGCCAGCAGCCAAGGGGCCAGCGGACGCCTACGAGGGGTCACAGATACGCAGTATTTT.